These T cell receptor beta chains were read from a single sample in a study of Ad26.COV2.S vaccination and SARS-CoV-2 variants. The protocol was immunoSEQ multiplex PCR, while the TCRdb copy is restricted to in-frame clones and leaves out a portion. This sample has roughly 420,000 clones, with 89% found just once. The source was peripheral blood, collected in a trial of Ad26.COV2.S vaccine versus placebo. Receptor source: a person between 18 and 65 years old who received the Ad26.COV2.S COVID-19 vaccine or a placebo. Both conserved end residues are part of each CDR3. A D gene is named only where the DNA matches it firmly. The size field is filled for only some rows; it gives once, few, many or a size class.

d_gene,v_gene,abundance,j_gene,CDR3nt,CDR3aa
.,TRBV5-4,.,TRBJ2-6,TGTGCCAGCAGGATAGATCTTACTGGGGCCAACGTCCTGACTTTC,CASRIDLTGANVLTF
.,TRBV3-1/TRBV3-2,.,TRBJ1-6,TGTGCCAGCAGCCAAGGCAGACTCGAGGGTAATTCACCCCTCCACTTT,CASSQGRLEGNSPLHF
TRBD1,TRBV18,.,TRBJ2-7,TGTGCCAGCTCACCTGGACAGGGTTTCGAGGGCCTCTACGAGCAGTACTTC,CASSPGQGFEGLYEQYF
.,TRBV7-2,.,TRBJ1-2,TGTGCCAGCAGCTTAGTCACCGGGGACGCCCATGGCTACACCTTC,CASSLVTGDAHGYTF
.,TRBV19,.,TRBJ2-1,TGTGCCAGTAGTATAGGATGGCGGGGCCGCTCCTACAATGAGCAGTTCTTC,CASSIGWRGRSYNEQFF
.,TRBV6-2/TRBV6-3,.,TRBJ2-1,TGTGCCAGCAGTATCACAGGGATTAGACATGAGCAGTTCTTC,CASSITGIRHEQFF
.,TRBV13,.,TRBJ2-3,TGTGCCAGCAGCCCCCCTTTCTCGGACGGATCCACAGATACGCAGTATTTT,CASSPPFSDGSTDTQYF
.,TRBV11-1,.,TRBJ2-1,TGTGCCAGCAGCCCGTCGGCAGATTACAATGAGCAGTTCTTC,CASSPSADYNEQFF
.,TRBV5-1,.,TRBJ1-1,TGCGCCAGCAAAGAGGACATGAACACTGAAGCTTTCTTT,CASKEDMNTEAFF
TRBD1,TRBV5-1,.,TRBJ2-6,TGCGCCAGCAGCGCGTCCCCGGGACAGGGGACCAACGTCCTGACTTTC,CASSASPGQGTNVLTF
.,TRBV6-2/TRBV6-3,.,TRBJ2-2,TGTGCCAGCAGTTCAGACAGCGCCGGGGAGCTGTTTTTT,CASSSDSAGELFF
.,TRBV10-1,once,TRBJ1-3,TGCGCCAGCAGTGAGAGGGCGACAGTCACTGGAAACACCATATATTTT,CASSERATVTGNTIYF
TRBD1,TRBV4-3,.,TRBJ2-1,TGCGCCAGCAGCCGGGACAGGGAGTTCAATGAGCAGTTCTTC,CASSRDREFNEQFF
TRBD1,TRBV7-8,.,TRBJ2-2,TGTGCCAGCAGCCCCGCATTCATCGGACAGGAATATACCGGGGAGCTGTTTTTT,CASSPAFIGQEYTGELFF
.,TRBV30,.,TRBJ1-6,TGTGCCCGTGACGATCGTGGTTCACCCCTCCACTTT,CARDDRGSPLHF
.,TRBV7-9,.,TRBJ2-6,TGTGCCAGCAGCGCCCGACAGGGGGCCAACGTCCTGACTTTC,CASSARQGANVLTF
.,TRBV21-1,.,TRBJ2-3,TGTGCCAGCAGCAAACCCGGACTAGCGGACTACTTTATCCGGTATTTT,CASSKPGLADYFIRYF
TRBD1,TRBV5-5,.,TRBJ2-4,TGTGCCAGCAGCTTAAGGGACAGGGATCGTTTAGCCAAAAACATTCAGTACTTC,CASSLRDRDRLAKNIQYF
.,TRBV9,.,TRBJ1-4,TGTGCCAGCAGCGTAGGGGTGACCACGGGGGGTGAAAAACTGTTTTTT,CASSVGVTTGGEKLFF
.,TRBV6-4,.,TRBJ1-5,TGTGCCAGCAGTGACTCGAGCCGGGGATATAGCAATCAGCCCCAGCATTTT,CASSDSSRGYSNQPQHF
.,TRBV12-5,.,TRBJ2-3,TGTGCTAGTGGTTTGGCAGGGGGGGCAGATACGCAGTATTTT,CASGLAGGADTQYF
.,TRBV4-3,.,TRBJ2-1,TGCGCCAGCAGCCAAGAAGTGCGCTCCAATGAGCAGTTCTTC,CASSQEVRSNEQFF
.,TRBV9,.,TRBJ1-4,TGTGCCAGCAGCGTGGCGTCCGAAGGAACTAATGAAAAACTGTTTTTT,CASSVASEGTNEKLFF
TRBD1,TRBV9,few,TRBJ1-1,TGTGCCAGCAGCGTAGTCCCACAGGGGCATACTGAAGCTTTCTTT,CASSVVPQGHTEAFF
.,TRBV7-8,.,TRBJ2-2,TGTGCCAGCAGCTTAGGAGCGGCGAACACCGGGGAGCTGTTTTTT,CASSLGAANTGELFF
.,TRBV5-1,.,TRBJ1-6,TGCGCCAGCAGCTTGGATCCAGGGTCCGGTAATTCACCCCTCCACTTT,CASSLDPGSGNSPLHF
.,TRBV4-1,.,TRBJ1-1,TGCGCCAGCAGCCAAGGGTGGGTGAACACTGAAGCTTTCTTT,CASSQGWVNTEAFF
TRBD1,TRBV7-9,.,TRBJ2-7,TGTGCCAGCAGCTTCGGGGACAGGGGATCCTACGAGCAGTACTTC,CASSFGDRGSYEQYF